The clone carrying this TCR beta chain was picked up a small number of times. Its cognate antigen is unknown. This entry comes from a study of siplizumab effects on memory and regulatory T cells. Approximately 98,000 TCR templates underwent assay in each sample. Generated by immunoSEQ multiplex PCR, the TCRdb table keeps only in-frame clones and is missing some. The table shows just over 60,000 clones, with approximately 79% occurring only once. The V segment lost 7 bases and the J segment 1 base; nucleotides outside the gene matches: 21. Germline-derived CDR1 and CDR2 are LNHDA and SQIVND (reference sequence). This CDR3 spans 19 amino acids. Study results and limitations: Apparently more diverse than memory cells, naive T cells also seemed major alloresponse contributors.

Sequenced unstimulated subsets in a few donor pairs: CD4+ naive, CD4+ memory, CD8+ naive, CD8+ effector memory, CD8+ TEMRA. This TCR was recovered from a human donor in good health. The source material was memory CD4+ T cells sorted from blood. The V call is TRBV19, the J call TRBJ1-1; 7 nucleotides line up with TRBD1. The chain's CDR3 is CASTRLYLTGDIKNTEAFF. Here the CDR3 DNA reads TGTGCCAGTACCCGATTGTATCTTACAGGGGACATTAAGAACACTGAAGCTTTCTTT.